This T cell receptor beta chain came from a study of CD4 T cells in relation to SARS-CoV-2 and coronaviruses. On the study more broadly: After nine to eleven days of antigen culture, PBMC TCR beta CDR3s were sequenced.

In this sample, this clone turned up once. What it binds is not known. Germline V gives CDR1 SGHRS, CDR2 YFSETQ. V lost 4 bases to trimming and J lost 7 bases; unmatched junction nucleotides: 9. The CDR3 length is 15 residues. Method: immunoSEQ multiplex PCR; TCRdb's copy keeps in-frame clones and lacks some. The sample holds 25,000 to 30,000 clones; roughly 69% are singletons and the top ten take approximately 20%. The unexposed donors gave CD4+ T cells in about 2010-2019, prior to COVID-19. The cells were cultured for less than twelve days before CD4+ T cells were isolated. Unexposed-donor CD4+ T cells were probed with SARS-CoV-2 S/N and four cold-coronavirus spikes, cells permitting. Half the medium was replaced with IL-2 medium on days 3 and 7. Study observations and caveats: Pre-pandemic and post-infection samples never came from the same donor.

This clonotype was sampled from a human donor in good health. This chain joins TRBV5-1 and TRBJ1-4; 8 positions agree with TRBD1. Material: CD4+ T cells from PBMCs, cultured in vitro. Written as DNA, the CDR3 is TGCGCCAGCAGCGCACAGGGGGGTGAGAGTGAAAAACTGTTTTTT. It encodes CASSAQGGESEKLFF.